This T cell receptor (beta chain) comes out of a study of cytomegalovirus exposure and HLA in healthy donors. Study conclusions and caveats: Reportedly, TCR beta sequences accurately predicted HLA-A and HLA-B alleles in most subjects.

About this clone: Its specificity is not known.

Per the germline V gene, CDR1 is SGHKS and CDR2 is YYEKEE (reference sequence). The J segment lost 4 bases and the V segment lost 0 bases, leaving 2 bases of the junction unmatched. This CDR3 is built from 15 residues. PCR involved 60 Vbeta and 13 Jbeta primers. TCRdb's table, derived via immunoSEQ multiplex PCR, lists solely in-frame clones and lacks some. Of around 130,000 clones in the sample, around 84% are singletons; the top ten hold 2.5% to 3%. Input material: PBMCs. This clonotype was sampled from a young woman in good health and CMV-seropositive. The chain couples TRBV5-5 to TRBJ2-5; 11 bases agree with TRBD2. This CDR3 reads CASSLGLAGGETQYF. CDR3 bases: TGTGCCAGCAGCTTGGGTCTAGCGGGGGGAGAGACCCAGTACTTC.